Below, 23 T cell receptor beta chains from the same sample are listed, as sequenced in a study of molecular identifiers for immune sequencing clone quantification. TCRdb itself ran the PCR reads through MiXCR, one entry per CDR3 protein. The sample has approximately 550,000 distinct CDR3 sequences; around a fifth are singletons. Sequenced material: naive CD8+ T cells from blood, with Jurkat cell RNA spiked in. Subset noted: FACS-sorted CD8+CD4-CCR7+CD45RA+ naive T cells. These receptors were taken from a human donor in good health. Some libraries in this study had Jurkat cell RNA spiked in.

This clonotype was picked up a small number of times. This chain links TRBV9 with TRBJ2-7; 7 bases line up with TRBD1. The trim removed 1 base at V and 3 bases at J, leaving 4 bases unmatched. The V gene's germline CDR1 is SGDLS and CDR2 YYNGEE. The CDR3 consists of 14 residues. CDR3 DNA sequence: TGTGCCAGCAGCGTAACAGGGGAAAGCTACGAGCAGTACTTC. Encoded protein: CASSVTGESYEQYF.

The chain couples TRBV5-6 to TRBJ2-3; 8 bases agree with TRBD1. The germline V gene encodes CDR1 SGHDT and CDR2 YYEEEE. V was pared by 5 bases and J by 4 bases, with 9 bases of the junction left unmatched. The CDR3 runs to 15 residues. The CDR3, as DNA: TGTGCCAGCAGTTACGGGACAGGTTCCCCAGATACGCAGTATTTT. Encoded protein: CASSYGTGSPDTQYF.

This clonotype was counted a few times. This chain joins TRBV14 and TRBJ1-6; D call uncertain. This CDR3 spans 13 amino acids. The V gene lost 3 bases and the J gene lost 7 bases, with 7 bases spanning the gap. CDR1 SGHDN and CDR2 FVKESK come from the germline V gene. The CDR3 reads CASSHSRNSPLHF. The CDR3 DNA reads as TGTGCCAGCAGCCATTCCAGGAATTCACCCCTCCACTTT.

This clonotype was seen a few times. This sequence joins TRBV3-1 and TRBJ2-5; 7 bases align to TRBD1. Germline V gene data show CDR1 as LGHDT and CDR2 as YNNKEL (reference sequence). V shed 4 bases, J shed 5 bases, and the junction held 7 bases outside the gene matches. This CDR3 region has 14 residues. CDR3 protein: CASSPFDRDETQYF. For the CDR3, the DNA is TGTGCCAGCAGCCCCTTCGACAGGGACGAGACCCAGTACTTC.

In its sample, this clonotype was seen many times. The chain employs TRBV5-4 and TRBJ2-3, with D possibly matching TRBD1 (6 bases). V dropped 5 bases and J dropped 5 bases, with 12 bases sitting between them. This CDR3 spans 13 amino acids. Germline CDR1 and CDR2: SGHNT and YYREEE (reference sequence). The CDR3 coding sequence is TGTGCCAGCAGGCAACAGGGCCTAGATACGCAGTATTTT. Protein product: CASRQQGLDTQYF. The entire variable domain, with the rest obtained from reference TRBV5-4 and TRBJ2-3, is as follows: ETGVTQSPTHLIKTRGQQVTLRCSSQSGHNTVSWYQQALGQGPQFIFQYYREEENGRGNFPPRFSGLQFPNYSSELNVNALELDDSALYLCASRQQGLDTQYFGPGTRLTVL.

There are many counts of this clonotype. The V and J genes are TRBV28 and TRBJ1-3, with D tentatively TRBD1 (6 bases). CDR3 length: 15 residues. Germline lookup yields CDR1 MDHEN and CDR2 SYDVKM. Trimming removed 3 bases at V and 8 bases at J, with 17 bases between. The CDR3 is CASSLGGLPVDTIYF. CDR3 nucleotide sequence: TGTGCCAGCAGTTTGGGGGGGCTTCCTGTGGACACCATATATTTT.

This clonotype was seen ten or more times. This chain connects TRBV28 to TRBJ1-1; 9 positions agree with TRBD1. Germline values: CDR1 MDHEN, CDR2 SYDVKM. This CDR3 is built from 19 residues. Trimming removed 3 bases from V and 0 bases from J; junction bases left unmatched: 14. CDR3 DNA: TGTGCCAGCAGTTTTTCGATCGGGACAGGGAATATTCTGAACACTGAAGCTTTCTTT. Translating it yields CASSFSIGTGNILNTEAFF. The full variable domain, rest sourced from reference TRBV28 and TRBJ1-1, is DVKVTQSSRYLVKRTGEKVFLECVQDMDHENMFWYRQDPGLGLRLIYFSYDVKMKEKGDIPEGYSVSREKKERFSLILESASTNQTSMYLCASSFSIGTGNILNTEAFFGQGTRLTVV.

The chain carries TRBV20-1 and TRBJ2-3; no clear D gene. Trimming left V 6 bases short and J 2 bases short, with 21 bases between. The CDR3 runs to 16 residues. Looked up from germline, CDR1 is DFQATT and CDR2 is SNEGSKA (reference sequence). In DNA form, the CDR3 reads TGCAGTGCCTCCAAGTCCACGGCGACCTACACAGATACGCAGTATTTT. Translated, it gives CSASKSTATYTDTQYF.

This clonotype was detected only a few times. The rearrangement uses TRBV11-2 and TRBJ2-2; the D call may be TRBD1 or TRBD2 (5 bases each). V lost 6 bases to trimming and J lost 5 bases, with 13 bases between them. CDR3 length equals 14 residues. From germline, CDR1 is SGHAT and CDR2 FQNNGV. The CDR3 protein is CASRPGPGTGELFF. Here the CDR3 DNA reads TGTGCCAGCAGACCGGGGCCGGGGACCGGGGAGCTGTTTTTT.

This clonotype was found a few times. The V call is TRBV25-1, the J call TRBJ2-5; D possibly corresponds to TRBD1 (6 bases). V was shortened by 1 base and J by 5 bases, with 11 bases between the two germline ends. Germline V gene sequence: CDR1 MGHDK, CDR2 SYGVNS. The CDR3 is made up of 14 amino acids. The CDR3 reads CASSEFQGMETQYF. The CDR3 nucleotides are TGTGCCAGCAGTGAATTTCAGGGGATGGAGACCCAGTACTTC.

The table lists this clonotype with many counts. V is TRBV6-1 and J is TRBJ2-5, with 7 positions matching TRBD1. This CDR3 has 19 residues. J gave up 0 bases and V 4 bases, and 17 bases lay outside the gene matches. Germline CDR1 is MNHNS and CDR2 is SASEGT. In DNA, the CDR3 is TGTGCCAGCAGTGCAACCGCGGCTCTACAGGGGTCGGACCAAGAGACCCAGTACTTC. Translated, it gives CASSATAALQGSDQETQYF.

CDR3 DNA: TGTGCCACCAGTGATTCCTCAGACAGGGTACACGCAGATACGCAGTATTTT. Protein product: CATSDSSDRVHADTQYF. The genes are TRBV24-1 and TRBJ2-3, with 7 bases identical to TRBD1. Germline V gives CDR1 KGHDR, CDR2 SFDVKD. V was pared by 2 bases and J by 4 bases, with 11 bases of the junction left unmatched. The CDR3 extends over 17 amino acids.

Concerning this clonotype: The junction shows a germline mismatch at one end, possibly a read error. V usage is TRBV20-1 and J usage is TRBJ2-7; TRBD2 aligns across 12 bases. CDR1 is DFQATT and CDR2 is SNEGSKA in the germline V gene (reference sequence). The CDR3 sequence is 16 residues long. The DNA of the CDR3 is TGCAGTGCTAGAGATCTCGGACTAGCGGGATGGTACGAGCAGCACTTC. This encodes CSARDLGLAGWYEQHF.

V gene TRBV7-9 combines with J gene TRBJ2-3, with 7 positions matching TRBD2. Germline assignment: CDR1 SEHNR and CDR2 FQNEAQ (reference sequence). CDR3 size: 17 residues. The trim removed 5 bases at V and 6 bases at J, leaving 17 bases unmatched. CDR3 DNA: TGTGCCAGCAGCGCCCTCGGGACTAACCCTACGAAGGATACGCAGTATTTT. The encoded protein is CASSALGTNPTKDTQYF.

Many counts were recorded for this clonotype. This chain joins TRBV7-9 and TRBJ2-5; D may be TRBD1 or TRBD2 (7 bases each). The CDR3 length is 16 residues. The V end was cut by 5 bases, the J end by 5 bases, with 21 bases between. Per the germline V gene, CDR1 is SEHNR and CDR2 is FQNEAQ (reference sequence). CDR3 protein: CASSGHLDREGETQYF. The CDR3 coding sequence is TGTGCCAGCAGCGGGCACCTTGACAGGGAGGGGGAGACCCAGTACTTC.

In this sample, this clonotype turned up a few times. CDR3 region: CASSEPGRKETQYF. CDR3 coding DNA: TGTGCCAGCAGTGAACCGGGCCGTAAAGAGACCCAGTACTTC. This rearrangement joins TRBV12-3 or TRBV12-4 to TRBJ2-5; unclear D gene. The CDR3 is 14 amino acids. Trimming stripped 5 bases from V and 3 bases from J, with 13 bases between.

This clonotype was recorded at least ten times. The J gene is TRBJ1-1, the V gene TRBV12-3 or TRBV12-4; possibly TRBD1 for D (5 bases). This CDR3 has 14 amino acids. Trimming took 4 bases from V and 5 from J, leaving 14 bases between them. This CDR3 is CASSSSGWGTEAFF. For the CDR3, the DNA is TGTGCCAGCAGTTCCTCAGGGTGGGGAACTGAAGCTTTCTTT.

The rearrangement uses TRBV7-9 and TRBJ2-7; D is perhaps TRBD2 (6 bases). The germline V gene has CDR1 SEHNR and CDR2 FQNEAQ (reference sequence). The V and J ends lost 8 bases and 0 bases respectively, with 17 bases between them. This CDR3 comprises 15 residues. CDR3 residues: CASGDGGVSSYEQYF. CDR3 nucleotide sequence: TGTGCCAGCGGGGACGGGGGAGTGAGCTCCTACGAGCAGTACTTC.

This clonotype was seen repeatedly, ten times or more. The gene calls are TRBV28 and TRBJ1-2; TRBD1 agrees at 7 bases. Germline trimming cut 6 bases from V and 4 bases from J; bases unmatched to any gene: 8. Germline assignment: CDR1 MDHEN and CDR2 SYDVKM. CDR3 length: 14 amino acids. The CDR3 spells CASRKPGQSYGYTF. CDR3 DNA sequence: TGTGCCAGCAGGAAACCGGGACAGTCCTATGGCTACACCTTC.

This clonotype was seen at least ten times. The chain couples TRBV29-1 to TRBJ1-4; D is possibly TRBD1 (6 bases). The CDR3 loop spans 14 amino acids. V was pared by 6 bases and J by 8 bases, with 19 bases between. Germline V CDR1 and CDR2: SQVTM, ANQGSEA. CDR3 sequence (DNA): TGCAGCGTCGACCCGAGGGGGTCGGGGGAAAAACTGTTTTTT. Translation gives CSVDPRGSGEKLFF.

In its sample, this clonotype was seen many times. The chain carries TRBV4-1 and TRBJ2-2; D is ambiguous. The V gene lost 3 bases and the J gene lost 6 bases, with 5 bases spanning the gap. This CDR3 has 12 residues. Per the germline V gene, CDR1 is MGHRA and CDR2 is YSYEKL. CDR3 loop: CASSQKAGELFF. Written as DNA, the CDR3 is TGCGCCAGCAGCCAGAAGGCCGGGGAGCTGTTTTTT.

This rearrangement joins TRBV27 to TRBJ2-7, with D tentatively TRBD2 (5 bases). This CDR3 comprises 16 residues. Trimming took off 6 bases at V and 0 bases at J, with 18 bases between the two ends. The V gene's germline CDR1 is MNHEY and CDR2 SMNVEV (reference sequence). CDR3 protein: CASSSTFHGVSYEQYF. The CDR3 nucleotides are TGTGCCAGCAGCTCCACCTTTCACGGGGTCTCCTACGAGCAGTACTTC.

The table lists this clonotype with a few counts. This rearrangement joins TRBV7-9 to TRBJ1-5, with 8 bases aligning to TRBD1. CDR1 SEHNR and CDR2 FQNEAQ come from the germline V gene (reference sequence). The CDR3 sequence is 16 residues long. Trimming took 3 bases from V and 0 from J; bases not matched to a gene: 4. The CDR3 bases are TGTGCCAGCAGCTTCGGGACAGGTTATAGCAATCAGCCCCAGCATTTT. Translating gives CASSFGTGYSNQPQHF.